The present TCR beta chain was sequenced within a study of T cell repertoires in cytomegalovirus infection. This clonotype occurred once. Its antigen remains unidentified. V was cut by 9 bases and J by 1 base, with 12 bases left in between. Germline CDR1 MNHNY, CDR2 SVGAGI (reference sequence). The CDR3 totals 13 residues. Using its own MiXCR run on the reads, TCRdb lists one record per CDR3 protein. Among just over 450,000 distinct CDR3 sequences listed, about 44% were seen once. The genes are TRBV6-6 and TRBJ1-1; D unresolved. The sequence derives from a human donor in good health (CMV status not recorded). Some clones in this sample may be carry-over from other donors' samples. The sequenced sample was cultured PBMCs, obtained from culture after CMV antigen stimulation. DNA of the CDR3: TGTGCCAGTCGACCACAGAGGAACACTGAAGCTTTCTTT. As protein: CASRPQRNTEAFF.